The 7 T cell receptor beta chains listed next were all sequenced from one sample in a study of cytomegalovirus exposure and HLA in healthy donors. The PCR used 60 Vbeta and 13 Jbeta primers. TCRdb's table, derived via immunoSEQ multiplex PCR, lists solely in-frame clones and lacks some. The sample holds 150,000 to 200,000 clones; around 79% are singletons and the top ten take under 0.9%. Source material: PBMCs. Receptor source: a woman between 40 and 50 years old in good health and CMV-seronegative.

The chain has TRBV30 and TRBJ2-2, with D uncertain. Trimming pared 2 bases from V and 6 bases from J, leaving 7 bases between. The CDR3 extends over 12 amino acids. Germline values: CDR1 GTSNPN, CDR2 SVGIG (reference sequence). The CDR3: CAWSFSSGELFF. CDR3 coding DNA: TGTGCCTGGAGTTTTAGTTCCGGGGAGCTGTTTTTT.

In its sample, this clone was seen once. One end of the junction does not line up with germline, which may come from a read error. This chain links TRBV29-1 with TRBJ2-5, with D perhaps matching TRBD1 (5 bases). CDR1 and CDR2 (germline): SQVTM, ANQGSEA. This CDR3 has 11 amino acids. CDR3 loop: CSVEEWQGRHF. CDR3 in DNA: TGCAGCGTTGAAGAATGGCAGGGTCGTCACTTC.

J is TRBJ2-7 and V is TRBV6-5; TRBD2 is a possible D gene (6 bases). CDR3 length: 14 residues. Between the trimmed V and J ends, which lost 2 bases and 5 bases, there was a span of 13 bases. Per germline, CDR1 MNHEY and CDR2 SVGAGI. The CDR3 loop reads CASSYGRRVHEQYF. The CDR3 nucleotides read TGTGCCAGCAGTTACGGGAGGAGAGTCCACGAGCAGTACTTC.

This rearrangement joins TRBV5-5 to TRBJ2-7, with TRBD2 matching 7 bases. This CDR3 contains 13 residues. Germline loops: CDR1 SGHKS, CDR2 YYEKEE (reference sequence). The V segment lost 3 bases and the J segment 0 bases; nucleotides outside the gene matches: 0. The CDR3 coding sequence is TGTGCCAGCAGCTCGGGAGGCTCCTACGAGCAGTACTTC. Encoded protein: CASSSGGSYEQYF. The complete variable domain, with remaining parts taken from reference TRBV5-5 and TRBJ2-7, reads DAGVTQSPTHLIKTRGQQVTLRCSPISGHKSVSWYQQVLGQGPQFIFQYYEKEERGRGNFPDRFSARQFPNYSSELNVNALLLGDSALYLCASSSGGSYEQYFGPGTRLTVT.

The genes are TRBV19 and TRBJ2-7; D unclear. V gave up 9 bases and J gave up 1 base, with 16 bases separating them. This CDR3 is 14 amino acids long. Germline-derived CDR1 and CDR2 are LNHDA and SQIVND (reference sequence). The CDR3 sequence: CASRPGPASYEQYF. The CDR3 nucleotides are TGTGCCAGCCGCCCGGGTCCAGCGTCCTACGAGCAGTACTTC.

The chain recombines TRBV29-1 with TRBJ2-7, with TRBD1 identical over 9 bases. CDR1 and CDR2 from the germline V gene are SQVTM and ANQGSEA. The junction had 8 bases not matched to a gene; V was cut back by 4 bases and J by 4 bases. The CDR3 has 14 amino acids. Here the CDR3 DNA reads TGCAGCGTTGGGAGGGACAGGGTAGGGTACGAGCAGTACTTC. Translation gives CSVGRDRVGYEQYF.

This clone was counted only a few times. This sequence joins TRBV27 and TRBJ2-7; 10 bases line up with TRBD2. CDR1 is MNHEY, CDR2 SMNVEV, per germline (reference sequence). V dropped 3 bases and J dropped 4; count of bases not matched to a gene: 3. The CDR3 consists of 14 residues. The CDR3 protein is CASSFSSGSYEQYF. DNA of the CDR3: TGTGCCAGCAGTTTCTCTAGCGGGAGTTACGAGCAGTACTTC.